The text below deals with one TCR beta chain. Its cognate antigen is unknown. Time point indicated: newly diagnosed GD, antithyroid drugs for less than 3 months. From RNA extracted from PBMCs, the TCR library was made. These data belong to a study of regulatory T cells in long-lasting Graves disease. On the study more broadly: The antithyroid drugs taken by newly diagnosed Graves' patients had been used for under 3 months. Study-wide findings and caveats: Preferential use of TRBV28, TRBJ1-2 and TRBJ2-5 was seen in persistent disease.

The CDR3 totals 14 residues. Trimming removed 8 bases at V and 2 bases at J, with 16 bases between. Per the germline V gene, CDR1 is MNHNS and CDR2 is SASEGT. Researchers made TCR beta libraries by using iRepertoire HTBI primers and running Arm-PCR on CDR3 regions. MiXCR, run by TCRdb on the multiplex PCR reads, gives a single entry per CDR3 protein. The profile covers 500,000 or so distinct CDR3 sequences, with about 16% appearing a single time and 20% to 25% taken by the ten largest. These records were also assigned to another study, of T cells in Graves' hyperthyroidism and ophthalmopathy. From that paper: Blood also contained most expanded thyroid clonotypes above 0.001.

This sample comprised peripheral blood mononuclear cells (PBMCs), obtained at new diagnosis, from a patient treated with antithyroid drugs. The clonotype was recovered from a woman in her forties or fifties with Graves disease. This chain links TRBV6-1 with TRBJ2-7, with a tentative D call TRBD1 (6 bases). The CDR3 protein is CASQAGTTPYEQYF. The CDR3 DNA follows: TGTGCCAGCCAAGCCGGGACAACCCCCTACGAGCAGTACTTC.